These 15 T cell receptor gamma chains share one sample of origin, sequenced in a study of Vδ1+ human thymocytes. Extracted RNA was reverse transcribed into cDNA. The CDR3 regions were amplified by multiplex PCR from V-gene primers to a constant-region primer. TCRdb called clones anew from the multiplex PCR reads with CATT. The profile shows 9,000 or so gamma-chain clones, less than 70% of them singletons. The study, taken as a whole, reports: Thymic TRG and TRD repertoires appeared highly polyclonal.

These receptors' antigens are unknown. The sequenced material came from Vdelta1+ gamma-delta thymocytes from the thymus. Indicated subset: FACS-sorted CD3+ TCRalphabeta- TCRVdelta1+ TCRVdelta2- thymocytes. The source of these receptors is a girl younger than two who had congenital heart surgery.

This clone was found a few times. The gene calls are TRGV9 and TRGJ1 or TRGJ2. Matching the DNA to germline supplied the J gene, which TCRdb does not give. V was clipped by 1 base and J by 3 bases; unmatched bases: 15. The CDR3 totals 17 residues. Germline lookup yields CDR1 GITISATS and CDR2 ISYDGTV (reference sequence). CDR3 nucleotide sequence: TGTGCCTTGTGGGAGGTCCATGCCGATGTACCTTATTATAAGAAACTCTTT. As protein: CALWEVHADVPYYKKLF.

The V call is TRGV9, the J call TRGJ1 or TRGJ2. TCRdb does not report a J gene; here it was assigned by matching the DNA to germline references. From germline, CDR1 is GITISATS and CDR2 ISYDGTV (reference sequence). The CDR3 loop spans 14 amino acids. J lost 3 bases, V lost 3 bases, and 8 bases had no gene match. The CDR3, as DNA: TGTGCCTTGTGGGAGCTCTACCCTTATTATAAGAAACTCTTT. Translated: CALWELYPYYKKLF.

V and J are TRGV3 and TRGJ1 or TRGJ2. The J gene, absent from TCRdb, was called here by matching the DNA to germline. Germline V gene data show CDR1 as VTNTFY and CDR2 as YDVSTARD (reference sequence). J gave up 3 bases and V 3 bases, and 11 bases lay outside the gene matches. The CDR3 sequence is 15 residues long. The DNA for the CDR3 is TGTGCCACCTGGGACTGCTCGGGGGGTTATTATAAGAAACTCTTT. Translation gives CATWDCSGGYYKKLF.

This rearrangement joins TRGV3 to TRGJ1 or TRGJ2. TCRdb does not report a J gene; here it was assigned by matching the DNA to germline references. Looked up from germline, CDR1 is VTNTFY and CDR2 is YDVSTARD (reference sequence). The V gene end was trimmed by 5 bases and the J gene end by 12 bases; junction bases not matched to a gene: 10. The CDR3 is made up of 11 amino acids. CDR3 protein: CATWASGGKLF. The CDR3 DNA reads as TGTGCCACCTGGGCCTCTGGGGGGAAACTCTTT.

This chain uses TRGV4 with TRGJ1 or TRGJ2. Here the J gene was assigned by germline matching of the DNA, as TCRdb has none. The CDR3 has 13 amino acids. Unmatched junction bases numbered 8, after V lost 4 bases and J lost 5 bases. Germline V CDR1 and CDR2: EGSTGY, YDSYTSSV. CDR3 loop: CATWDRLNYKKLF. CDR3 coding DNA: TGTGCCACCTGGGACAGGCTAAATTATAAGAAACTCTTT.

This clone showed up just a few times. The gene calls are TRGV9 and TRGJ1 or TRGJ2. This CDR3 contains 13 residues. Per germline, CDR1 GITISATS and CDR2 ISYDGTV (reference sequence). V gave up 3 bases and J gave up 3 bases; unmatched junction bases: 5. The CDR3 spells CALWERIYYKKLF. The CDR3 coding sequence is TGTGCCTTGTGGGAGCGGATTTATTATAAGAAACTCTTT.

This clone was seen more than once but under ten times. Other DNA sequences in the same sample also yield this CDR3. The chain combines TRGV3 with TRGJ1 or TRGJ2. In the absence of a J gene in TCRdb, the DNA was matched to germline to assign it here. The CDR3 runs to 13 residues. Germline-derived CDR1 and CDR2 are VTNTFY and YDVSTARD (reference sequence). J was trimmed by 7 bases and V by 0 bases; bases with no gene match: 6. The CDR3 DNA reads as TGTGCCACCTGGGACAGGTTAGGGTATAAGAAACTCTTT. As protein: CATWDRLGYKKLF.

V gene TRGV3 combines with J gene TRGJ1 or TRGJ2. As TCRdb names no J gene, one was assigned here on the basis of a DNA match to germline. V lost 0 bases, J lost 9 bases, and 14 bases stayed unmatched. CDR1 is VTNTFY and CDR2 is YDVSTARD in the germline V gene (reference sequence). The CDR3 is 15 residues long. Here the CDR3 DNA reads TGTGCCACCTGGGACAGGCACTTCTTCCAACCTAAGAAACTCTTT. It codes for CATWDRHFFQPKKLF.

This sequence joins TRGV2 and TRGJP2. Matching the DNA to germline supplied the J gene, which TCRdb does not give. The trim removed 1 base at V and 3 bases at J, leaving 8 bases unmatched. The germline V gene encodes CDR1 EGSNGY and CDR2 YDSYNSKV. CDR3 length equals 16 residues. The CDR3 DNA reads as TGTGCCACCTGGGACGGCCATGGCCGTAGTGATTGGATCAAGACGTTT. It translates to CATWDGHGRSDWIKTF.

Worth noting for this clone: The sample holds other DNA sequences that translate to the same CDR3. This sequence joins TRGV2 and TRGJP2. V dropped 0 bases and J dropped 3; count of bases not matched to a gene: 4. This CDR3 has 15 residues. Germline assignment: CDR1 EGSNGY and CDR2 YDSYNSKV. The CDR3 spells CATWDGRGSDWIKTF. The DNA for the CDR3 is TGTGCCACCTGGGACGGGCGGGGTAGTGATTGGATCAAGACGTTT.

This clone was seen more than once but under ten times. The rearrangement links TRGV4 to TRGJ1 or TRGJ2. The CDR3 extends over 12 amino acids. Germline-derived CDR1 and CDR2 are EGSTGY and YDSYTSSV. V dropped 3 bases and J dropped 5; count of bases not matched to a gene: 4. The CDR3 loop is CATWDSDYKKLF. CDR3 nucleotides: TGTGCCACCTGGGATAGCGATTATAAGAAACTCTTT.

This clone was detected a few times. This chain joins TRGV3 and TRGJ1 or TRGJ2. The V gene end was trimmed by 2 bases and the J gene end by 7 bases; junction bases not matched to a gene: 8. The germline V gene encodes CDR1 VTNTFY and CDR2 YDVSTARD (reference sequence). CDR3 length: 13 residues. The CDR3 DNA reads as TGTGCCACCTGGGACAACGAAGGGTATAAGAAACTCTTT. It encodes CATWDNEGYKKLF.

This chain joins TRGV3 and TRGJ1 or TRGJ2. Here the J gene was assigned by germline matching of the DNA, as TCRdb has none. The CDR3 consists of 15 residues. V lost 0 bases and J lost 2; bases outside the gene matches: 7. The germline V gene has CDR1 VTNTFY and CDR2 YDVSTARD (reference sequence). CDR3 amino acids: CATWDRREDYYKKLF. The CDR3 bases are TGTGCCACCTGGGACAGGCGGGAGGATTATTATAAGAAACTCTTT.

This clone came up a few times. The V call is TRGV3, the J call TRGJ1 or TRGJ2. As TCRdb names no J gene, one was assigned here on the basis of a DNA match to germline. CDR3 length: 12 amino acids. V trimming: 0 bases; J trimming: 9 bases; junction bases outside the gene matches: 5. In germline, CDR1 is VTNTFY, CDR2 YDVSTARD (reference sequence). CDR3 in DNA: TGTGCCACCTGGGACAGGCCTTTTAAGAAACTCTTT. Amino acid sequence: CATWDRPFKKLF.

This chain uses TRGV4 with TRGJ1 or TRGJ2. CDR1 EGSTGY and CDR2 YDSYTSSV come from the germline V gene. The CDR3 sequence is 13 residues long. Trimming cost V 5 bases and J 4 bases; bases outside gene matches: 8. This CDR3 reads CATWARNYYKKLF. Here the CDR3 DNA reads TGTGCCACCTGGGCCCGGAACTATTATAAGAAACTCTTT.